This entry features one TCR beta chain sequence. What it binds is unknown. The length of the CDR3 is 13 residues. Per germline, CDR1 LNHDA and CDR2 SQIVND (reference sequence). V was clipped by 5 bases and J by 6 bases, with 11 bases between them. As defined, naive CD8 cells were CD45RO-negative and positively selected for CCR7, with terminally differentiated effector memory CD45RA+ cells excluded. Caucasian adults residing in Nashville, Tennessee made up all the donors. The data derive from a study of shared clonotypes between healthy human individuals. Study outcomes and limitations: Naive subsets, compared against memory subsets, generally had larger estimated richness values.

Each sorted subset replicate got 200 ng genomic DNA, roughly 30,000 genomes. Libraries were prepared by immunoSEQ multiplex PCR; TCRdb keeps only in-frame clonotypes and omits some of them. Seen here are 2 million to 2.5 million clones, 93% observed once, and the top ten hold 1.5% to 2%. The chain is built from TRBV19 and TRBJ1-5; D remains unclear. The sequenced material came from naive CD8+ T cells from PBMCs. The sequence was obtained from a man aged 18-30 years in good health. Some clones in this sample may be carry-over from other donors' samples. In DNA, the CDR3 is TGTGCCAGTAGTGCCTGGGGAGCTCAGCCCCAGCATTTT. Translating gives CASSAWGAQPQHF. Full variable domain (rest looked up from reference TRBV19 and TRBJ1-5): DGGITQSPKYLFRKEGQNVTLSCEQNLNHDAMYWYRQDPGQGLRLIYYSQIVNDFQKGDIAEGYSVSREKKESFPLTVTSAQKNPTAFYLCASSAWGAQPQHFGDGTRLSIL.